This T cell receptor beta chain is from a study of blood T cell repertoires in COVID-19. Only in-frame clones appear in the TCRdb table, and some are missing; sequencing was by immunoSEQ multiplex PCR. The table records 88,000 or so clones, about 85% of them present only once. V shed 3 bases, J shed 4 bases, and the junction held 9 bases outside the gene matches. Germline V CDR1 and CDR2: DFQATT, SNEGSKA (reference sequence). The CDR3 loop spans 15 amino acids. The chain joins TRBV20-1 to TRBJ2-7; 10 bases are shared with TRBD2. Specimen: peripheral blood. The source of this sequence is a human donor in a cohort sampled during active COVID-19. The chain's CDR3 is CSASVRLAGSYEQYF. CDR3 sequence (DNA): TGCAGTGCTAGTGTCCGACTAGCGGGTTCGTACGAGCAGTACTTC.